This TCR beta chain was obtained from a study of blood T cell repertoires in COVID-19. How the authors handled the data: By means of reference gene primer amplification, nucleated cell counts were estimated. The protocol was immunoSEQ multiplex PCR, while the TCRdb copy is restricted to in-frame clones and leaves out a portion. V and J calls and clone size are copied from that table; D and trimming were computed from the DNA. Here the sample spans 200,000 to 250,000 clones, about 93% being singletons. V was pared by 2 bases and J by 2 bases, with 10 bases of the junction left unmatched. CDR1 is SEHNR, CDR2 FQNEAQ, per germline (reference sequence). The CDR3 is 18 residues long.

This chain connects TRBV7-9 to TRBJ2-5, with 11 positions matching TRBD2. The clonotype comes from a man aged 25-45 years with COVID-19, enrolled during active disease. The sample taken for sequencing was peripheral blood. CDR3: CASSLQYGTSGLQETQYF. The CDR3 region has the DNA TGTGCCAGCAGCTTACAATACGGGACTAGCGGATTACAAGAGACCCAGTACTTC.